This T cell receptor (beta chain) appears in the sequencing data of a study of identical twins. Overall study findings and caveats: Cord blood beta clonotypes that were abundant carried fewer insertions, and memory repertoires showed no such trend. Shared out-of-frame alpha sequences (those common to twins) showed excess low generation probability.

The CDR3 extends over 16 amino acids. Germline V lookup: CDR1 ENHRY, CDR2 SYGVKD. The V gene lost 4 bases and the J gene lost 2 bases, with 15 bases spanning the gap. Details on this clonotype: What it recognizes is unknown.

Template switching added a universal primer site, and cDNA bore unique molecular identifiers. TCRdb re-called the 5' RACE reads with MiXCR, one entry per CDR3 protein. Of around 1.7 million distinct CDR3 sequences in the sample, about 32% are singletons; the top ten hold about 0.27%. The clonotype comes from a newborn girl in good health. Source material: cord blood. The V call is TRBV10-3, the J call TRBJ1-5; a weak D match, TRBD1 (6 bases). The chain's CDR3 is CAISGRGKSGNQPQHF. CDR3 coding DNA: TGTGCCATCAGTGGGAGGGGGAAATCGGGCAATCAGCCCCAGCATTTT.